This T cell receptor (beta chain) was identified in a study of human T cells and chemical hapten exposure. Overall study context: Skin of the upper inner arm, about 2 cm by about 2 cm, received 2% DPC for sensitization.

The time point here: patch test 3, about 24 weeks after DPC sensitization. Sample treatment: therapeutic diphenylcyclopropenone sensitization with weekly scalp DPC. Findings and caveats of the study: The formation of large CDR3 similarity clusters by expanded TCRs significantly exceeded that of controls.

This clonotype was observed a few times. Its antigen is as yet unknown. Unique molecular identifiers were attached to individual cDNA molecules within the library. Via MiXCR, TCRdb re-called the RACE reads, giving one row per CDR3 protein. The data contain roughly 200,000 distinct CDR3 sequences, 24% of them singletons. The TCR sequence derives from a woman aged 35 to 49 with alopecia areata. Some clones in this sample may be carry-over from other donors' samples. Specimen: whole blood, collected in connection with sensitization to the hapten diphenylcyclopropenone (DPC).

CDR3 sequence reads: CANKPTAQETQYF. The CDR3 bases are TGTGCCAACAAACCGACAGCCCAAGAGACCCAGTACTTC. The V gene is TRBV2, the J gene TRBJ2-5; maybe TRBD1 (5 bases). Germline CDR1 reads SNHLY; CDR2 reads FYNNEI. Trimming shortened V by 10 bases and J by 1 base, and 13 bases separated the two germline ends. The CDR3 is 13 residues long.